The next 16 T cell receptor beta chains were all read from a single sample in a study of T cells in localized non-small cell lung cancer. Sequencing used immunoSEQ multiplex PCR; TCRdb keeps in-frame clones, though not all of them. Here the sample spans 70,000 to 100,000 clones, 75% to 85% being singletons. The source material was peripheral blood, sampled before any cancer treatment. These receptors were obtained from a female donor of 60 years or more with stage I lung adenocarcinoma.

The chain recombines TRBV2 with TRBJ1-2, with D possibly TRBD1 on 5 matching bases. The CDR3 is 15 residues long. The ends were cut back, 6 bases at V and 2 bases at J, with 16 bases in the middle. CDR1 is SNHLY and CDR2 is FYNNEI in the germline V gene. The CDR3 is CASSELVGGNYGYTF. The CDR3 DNA reads TGTGCCAGCAGCGAATTGGTGGGGGGGAACTATGGCTACACCTTC.

As to this clone: The junction departs from germline at one end; a sequencing error may be responsible. The chain recombines TRBV13 with TRBJ2-1; D gene ambiguous. In germline, CDR1 is PRHDT, CDR2 FYEKMQ (reference sequence). This CDR3 contains 12 residues. CDR3 region: CASSLENRKQFF. CDR3 in DNA: TGTGCCAGCAGTTTAGAGAATCGGAAGCAGTTCTTC.

The chain combines TRBV19 with TRBJ2-1, with TRBD2 matching over 9 bases. With V trimmed by 4 bases and J by 5 bases, 9 bases remained unmatched. This CDR3 contains 16 residues. Germline V CDR1 and CDR2: LNHDA, SQIVND (reference sequence). The CDR3 here is CASSTPSAGGHNEQFF. In nucleotides, the CDR3 is TGTGCCAGTAGTACCCCTTCAGCGGGGGGCCACAATGAGCAGTTCTTC. Full variable domain (outside the CDR3, taken from reference TRBV19 and TRBJ2-1): DGGITQSPKYLFRKEGQNVTLSCEQNLNHDAMYWYRQDPGQGLRLIYYSQIVNDFQKGDIAEGYSVSREKKESFPLTVTSAQKNPTAFYLCASSTPSAGGHNEQFFGPGTRLTVL.

The chain employs TRBV5-6 and TRBJ1-5; D is ambiguous. The CDR3 is 12 residues long. Trimming took 2 bases from V and 7 from J, leaving 7 bases between them. Germline V gene sequence: CDR1 SGHDT, CDR2 YYEEEE. CDR3 in DNA: TGTGCCAGCAGCTTCGAGAGGCAGCCCCAGCATTTT. Amino acid sequence: CASSFERQPQHF.

The CDR3 nucleotides read TGTGCCAGCAGGACAGGGAAGCAGCCCCAGCATTTT. Translated: CASRTGKQPQHF. The chain is built from TRBV6-5 and TRBJ1-5; 7 nucleotides line up with TRBD1. Per the germline V gene, CDR1 is MNHEY and CDR2 is SVGAGI. V trimming: 6 bases; J trimming: 7 bases; junction bases outside the gene matches: 3. The CDR3 length is 12 residues.

The chain links TRBV7-2 to TRBJ2-3, with D possibly being TRBD1 (5 bases). The CDR3 contains 16 residues. Germline CDR1 reads SGHTA; CDR2 reads FQGNSA. The V and J ends lost 1 base and 2 bases respectively, with 13 bases between them. The CDR3 spells CASSLGQTPDTDTQYF. CDR3 coding DNA: TGTGCCAGCAGCTTAGGACAGACCCCTGACACAGATACGCAGTATTTT.

This chain joins TRBV15 and TRBJ2-1, with 7 nucleotides matching TRBD2. The CDR3 runs to 15 residues. Germline loops: CDR1 LNHNV, CDR2 YYDKDF (reference sequence). Unmatched junction bases numbered 7, after V lost 4 bases and J lost 4 bases. CDR3 in DNA: TGTGCCACCAGCAATGGACTAGACCCTTACAATGAGCAGTTCTTC. This translates into CATSNGLDPYNEQFF. Using reference TRBV15 and TRBJ2-1 for the parts outside the CDR3, the full variable domain is DAMVIQNPRYQVTQFGKPVTLSCSQTLNHNVMYWYQQKSSQAPKLLFHYYDKDFNNEADTPDNFQSRRPNTSFCFLDIRSPGLGDTAMYLCATSNGLDPYNEQFFGPGTRLTVL.

This rearrangement joins TRBV7-8 to TRBJ2-7; 10 bases match TRBD1. This CDR3 comprises 14 residues. V trimming: 4 bases; J trimming: 2 bases; junction bases outside the gene matches: 2. Germline V gene lookup returns CDR1 SGHVS and CDR2 FQNEAQ. The DNA for the CDR3 is TGTGCCAGCAGCTCCGGGACAGGGGCCTACGAGCAGTACTTC. Translated, it gives CASSSGTGAYEQYF.

The chain has TRBV19 and TRBJ1-5; unclear D gene. Trimming took 9 bases from V and 6 from J, leaving 12 bases between them. The germline gives CDR1 LNHDA, CDR2 SQIVND (reference sequence). The CDR3 is 12 residues long. The CDR3, as DNA: TGTGCCAGCAAAAAGGGCATTCAGCCCCAGCATTTT. Encoded protein: CASKKGIQPQHF.

V is TRBV25-1 and J is TRBJ1-1, with D possibly TRBD1 on 6 matching bases. Germline loops: CDR1 MGHDK, CDR2 SYGVNS. V was pared by 5 bases and J by 8 bases, with 9 bases between. The length of the CDR3 is 11 residues. CDR3 DNA sequence: TGTGCCAGCAGTCTAACAGGGGAAGCTTTCTTT. This encodes CASSLTGEAFF.

The gene calls are TRBV30 and TRBJ2-3, with TRBD2 as a possible D gene (6 bases). This CDR3 contains 14 residues. Trimming stripped 0 bases from V and 4 bases from J, with 11 bases between. The V gene's germline CDR1 is GTSNPN and CDR2 SVGIG (reference sequence). The CDR3 reads CAWSVPGVSDTQYF. In nucleotides, the CDR3 is TGTGCCTGGAGTGTACCGGGAGTCTCAGATACGCAGTATTTT. Looking up the rest from reference TRBV30 and TRBJ2-3 gives the full variable domain: SQTIHQWPATLVQPVGSPLSLECTVEGTSNPNLYWYRQAAGRGLQLLFYSVGIGQISSEVPQNLSASRPQDRQFILSSKKLLLSDSGFYLCAWSVPGVSDTQYFGPGTRLTVL.

This chain connects TRBV5-1 to TRBJ2-1, with TRBD1 identical over 10 bases. The CDR3 has 16 residues. V lost 0 bases and J lost 8; bases outside the gene matches: 8. The germline gives CDR1 SGHRS, CDR2 YFSETQ. The CDR3 sequence is CASSLVRTGGSDEQFF. CDR3 DNA: TGCGCCAGCAGCTTGGTCAGGACAGGGGGTAGCGATGAGCAGTTCTTC.

This sequence joins TRBV6-5 and TRBJ1-5; D is ambiguous. Germline CDR1 is MNHEY and CDR2 is SVGAGI. The CDR3 covers 14 residues. Trimming shortened V by 6 bases and J by 0 bases, and 9 bases separated the two germline ends. CDR3 amino acids: CASSPGSSNQPQHF. The CDR3 DNA reads TGTGCCAGCAGCCCTGGGTCTAGCAATCAGCCCCAGCATTTT.

CDR3 DNA: TGCGCCAGCCGGGACAGAGTCACAGATACGCAGTATTTT. It yields the protein CASRDRVTDTQYF. V and J are TRBV5-1 and TRBJ2-3; 7 nucleotides agree with TRBD1. J gave up 2 bases and V 7 bases, and 4 bases lay outside the gene matches. The CDR3 contains 13 residues. CDR1 and CDR2 (germline): SGHRS, YFSETQ.

This clone has more than one count but fewer than ten. The chain joins TRBV10-2 to TRBJ2-3; unclear D gene. This CDR3 has 12 amino acids. Per germline, CDR1 WSHSY and CDR2 SAAADI. V was clipped by 8 bases and J by 3 bases, with 9 bases between them. CDR3 loop: CASSYSTDTQYF. The CDR3 DNA reads as TGCGCCAGCTCGTACTCGACAGATACGCAGTATTTT.

A few counts support this clone. The rearrangement uses TRBV7-2 and TRBJ2-7; 14 bases are a match to TRBD2. Germline V gene lookup returns CDR1 SGHTA and CDR2 FQGNSA. Unmatched junction bases numbered 4, after V lost 1 base and J lost 5 bases. The CDR3 extends over 16 amino acids. In DNA form, the CDR3 reads TGTGCCAGCAGCTTAGGGGGACTAGCGGGAGTGGACGAGCAGTACTTC. It specifies CASSLGGLAGVDEQYF.